This is a list of T cell receptor beta chains from one sample in a study of blood T cell repertoires in COVID-19. Using immunoSEQ multiplex PCR, the repertoire was profiled, and TCRdb retains in-frame clones only, with some absent. This table holds fewer than 150,000 clones, just under 85% found once. The sample comprised peripheral blood. Receptors were obtained from a human donor in a cohort sampled during active COVID-19. The CDR3 runs from the conserved cysteine through the conserved F or W. D genes are given only for firm matches. The size of a clone is reported for some rows only, either as once, few or many, or as a class for expanded clones.

>NA|TRBJ1-4|NA|TRBV6-6
CASSRRGEEKLFF
TGTGCCAGCAGCCGCAGGGGTGAGGAAAAACTGTTTTTT
>NA|TRBJ2-7|TRBD1|TRBV18
CASSPRGQGSSEQYF
TGTGCCAGCTCACCACGGGGACAGGGCTCCTCCGAGCAGTACTTC
>once|TRBJ2-5|NA|TRBV19
CASSIGGTQYF
TGTGCCAGTAGTATCGGGGGGACCCAGTACTTC
>NA|TRBJ1-2|TRBD1|TRBV6-5
CASSWDRFPRGYGYTF
TGTGCCAGCAGTTGGGACAGGTTCCCCAGGGGCTATGGCTACACCTTC
>NA|TRBJ1-1|NA|TRBV24-1
CATSDSRGEAFF
TGTGCCACCAGTGACTCCAGAGGTGAAGCTTTCTTT
>NA|TRBJ1-1|TRBD1|TRBV29-1
CSVEGTGSRNTEAFF
TGCAGCGTTGAAGGGACAGGTTCTCGTAACACTGAAGCTTTCTTT
>NA|TRBJ2-2|NA|TRBV7-7
CASGSSDAPGELFF
TGTGCTAGTGGCAGTAGCGACGCTCCCGGGGAGCTGTTTTTT
>few|TRBJ2-5|NA|TRBV6-5
CASSPSGTETQYF
TGTGCCAGCAGCCCCAGCGGAACGGAGACCCAGTACTTC
>NA|TRBJ2-7|NA|TRBV7-8
CASSPGLGTYEQYF
TGTGCCAGCAGCCCAGGACTGGGAACCTACGAGCAGTACTTC
>NA|TRBJ1-2|TRBD1|TRBV5-1
CASSYGSGTGSYGYTF
TGCGCCAGCAGCTACGGATCCGGGACAGGGTCCTATGGCTACACCTTC
>NA|TRBJ2-1|TRBD2|TRBV5-4
CASSPGTSGGNEQFF
TGTGCCAGCAGCCCCGGGACCAGCGGGGGAAATGAGCAGTTCTTC
>NA|TRBJ2-7|TRBD1|TRBV25-1
CASSEWGTGAPQKQYF
TGTGCCAGCAGTGAATGGGGGACAGGGGCCCCTCAGAAGCAGTACTTC
>NA|TRBJ2-7|TRBD2|TRBV7-2
CASSPSGRSYEQYF
TGTGCCAGCAGCCCCAGCGGGAGATCCTACGAGCAGTACTTC
>NA|TRBJ1-6|NA|TRBV18
CASSPGRGSPLHF
TGTGCCAGCTCACCGGGGAGGGGCTCACCCCTCCACTTT
>NA|TRBJ2-2|NA|TRBV5-1
CASSSLVAGVGTGELFF
TGCGCCAGCAGCTCTCTGGTAGCTGGCGTAGGCACCGGGGAGCTGTTTTTT
>NA|TRBJ2-1|NA|TRBV7-8
CASSPPDSANEQFF
TGTGCCAGCAGCCCCCCGGACAGTGCGAATGAGCAGTTCTTC
>NA|TRBJ1-3|NA|TRBV14
CASSQDLPGAGNTIYF
TGTGCCAGCAGCCAAGATCTGCCAGGGGCTGGAAACACCATATATTTT
>NA|TRBJ2-1|TRBD2|TRBV9
CASSGTSGGANYNEQFF
TGTGCCAGTTCCGGGACTAGCGGGGGGGCGAACTACAATGAGCAGTTCTTC
>few|TRBJ1-3|TRBD1|TRBV11-2
CASSLGTASSGNTIYF
TGTGCCAGCAGCCTCGGGACAGCGAGCTCTGGAAACACCATATATTTT
>NA|TRBJ2-6|NA|TRBV18
CASSPKTGNRQTGANVLTF
TGTGCCAGCTCACCGAAGACAGGCAACCGACAGACTGGGGCCAACGTCCTGACTTTC
>NA|TRBJ2-7|NA|TRBV19
CASSIRIPPYEQYF
TGTGCCAGTAGTATCAGGATTCCTCCCTACGAGCAGTACTTC
>NA|TRBJ1-2|TRBD1|TRBV12-3/TRBV12-4
CASSLNRGIGYTF
TGTGCCAGCAGTTTAAACAGGGGGATTGGCTACACCTTC
>NA|TRBJ1-2|NA|TRBV6-6
CASRSWDSRGGYTF
TGTGCCAGCAGGTCTTGGGACTCGCGAGGGGGCTACACCTTC
>NA|TRBJ2-2|TRBD1|TRBV5-1
CASSITGTGAGELFF
TGCGCCAGCAGTATCACCGGGACAGGGGCCGGGGAGCTGTTTTTT
>NA|TRBJ2-1|NA|TRBV5-1
CASSKGGRVVNEQFF
TGCGCCAGCTCTAAGGGGGGGAGGGTAGTCAATGAGCAGTTCTTC
>NA|TRBJ2-1|NA|TRBV18
CASSPQGGRDAEFF
TGTGCCAGCTCACCACAAGGTGGGCGGGATGCGGAGTTCTTC
>NA|TRBJ1-1|TRBD1|TRBV7-2
CASSSTTGGSLKTEAFF
TGTGCCAGCAGCTCGACTACAGGGGGCTCCCTGAAAACTGAAGCTTTCTTT
>NA|TRBJ1-4|TRBD1|TRBV7-8
CASSLGGGTGRKLFF
TGTGCCAGCAGCTTAGGAGGGGGGACAGGGCGGAAACTGTTTTTT
>NA|TRBJ2-3|TRBD1|TRBV11-3
CASSSTGADTQYF
TGTGCCAGCAGCTCGACAGGGGCAGATACGCAGTATTTT
>NA|TRBJ2-7|NA|TRBV4-1
CASSPRDNLYEQYF
TGCGCCAGCAGCCCCCGGGACAACCTCTACGAGCAGTACTTC
>NA|TRBJ1-6|NA|TRBV6-5
CASSRGSPLGSPLHF
TGTGCCAGCAGTCGCGGCTCCCCACTTGGCTCACCCCTCCACTTT
>NA|TRBJ2-5|TRBD2|TRBV6-5
CASSRIAGGQETQYF
TGTGCCAGCAGTAGAATAGCGGGGGGGCAAGAGACCCAGTACTTC
>NA|TRBJ2-2|NA|TRBV27
CASKLANTGELFF
TGTGCCAGCAAACTCGCGAACACCGGGGAGCTGTTTTTT
>NA|TRBJ1-2|NA|TRBV5-4
CASSLPGWQGGYGYTF
TGTGCCAGCAGCTTGCCGGGTTGGCAGGGAGGTTATGGCTACACCTTC
>once|TRBJ1-3|NA|TRBV19
CASSAKGTGATIYF
TGTGCCAGTAGTGCAAAAGGAACCGGAGCCACCATATATTTT
>few|TRBJ1-5|TRBD1|TRBV12-5
CASGLSWDRGVRRSNQPQHF
TGTGCTAGTGGTTTGTCTTGGGACAGGGGCGTTAGGAGAAGCAATCAGCCCCAGCATTTT
>NA|TRBJ2-2|TRBD1|TRBV2
CASRTGGPGELFF
TGTGCCAGCAGAACAGGGGGCCCCGGGGAGCTGTTTTTT
>NA|TRBJ1-5|NA|TRBV7-8
CASSSLAGMEGQPQHF
TGTGCCAGCAGCTCCCTCGCCGGGATGGAGGGTCAGCCCCAGCATTTT
>NA|TRBJ2-1|TRBD2|TRBV5-1
CASSPGGGAYNEQFF
TGCGCCAGCAGCCCGGGTGGGGGGGCCTACAATGAGCAGTTCTTC
>NA|TRBJ2-7|TRBD2|TRBV19
CASSLSGLAGQSTYEQYF
TGTGCCAGTAGTCTTTCGGGACTAGCGGGGCAGTCCACCTACGAGCAGTACTTC
>NA|TRBJ1-6|TRBD1|TRBV12-5
CASARDSNNSPLHF
TGTGCTAGTGCTCGGGACAGCAATAATTCACCCCTCCACTTT
>NA|TRBJ2-7|NA|TRBV5-6
CASRRTGITYEQYF
TGTGCCAGCAGGCGGACGGGGATAACCTACGAGCAGTACTTC
>few|TRBJ1-3|TRBD1|TRBV5-5
CASSRTPGQEAGNTIYF
TGTGCCAGCAGCCGGACGCCTGGACAGGAGGCTGGAAACACCATATATTTT
>NA|TRBJ2-5|TRBD2|TRBV28
CASSPFVRGGFRETQYF
TGTGCCAGCAGCCCCTTTGTGCGGGGGGGCTTTCGGGAGACCCAGTACTTC
>NA|TRBJ1-2|TRBD1|TRBV5-6
CASSSWTGATVNYGYTF
TGTGCCAGCAGCTCCTGGACAGGGGCAACTGTTAATTATGGCTACACCTTC
>NA|TRBJ1-1|NA|TRBV6-5
CASSQGYTEAFF
TGTGCCAGCAGTCAGGGGTACACTGAAGCTTTCTTT
>NA|TRBJ2-5|TRBD2|TRBV7-6
CASSFGLAGGQETQYF
TGTGCCAGCAGCTTCGGACTAGCGGGGGGCCAAGAGACCCAGTACTTC
>NA|TRBJ1-2|TRBD1|TRBV2
CAIRDRDYGYTF
TGTGCCATAAGGGACAGGGACTATGGCTACACCTTC
>NA|TRBJ2-2|TRBD2|TRBV5-4
CASSSGTSGGTGELFF
TGTGCCAGCAGCTCCGGGACTAGCGGGGGGACAGGGGAGCTGTTTTTT
>NA|TRBJ1-5|NA|TRBV7-2
CASSLDLGAGAFNQPQHF
TGTGCCAGCAGCTTAGATTTGGGGGCAGGGGCCTTCAATCAGCCCCAGCATTTT
>NA|TRBJ1-1|TRBD1|TRBV5-6
CASSLEGALTEAFF
TGTGCCAGCAGCTTGGAGGGGGCGCTCACTGAAGCTTTCTTT
>NA|TRBJ1-1|TRBD1|TRBV6-5
CASKTGGWDTEAFF
TGTGCCAGCAAGACAGGGGGATGGGACACTGAAGCTTTCTTT
>NA|TRBJ1-5|TRBD1|TRBV27
CASGPEGAAQPQHF
TGTGCCAGCGGTCCGGAGGGGGCGGCCCAGCCCCAGCATTTT
>NA|TRBJ1-2|NA|TRBV4-1
CASSPSGADYGYTF
TGCGCCAGCAGCCCCTCGGGAGCGGACTATGGCTACACCTTC
>NA|TRBJ2-1|TRBD2|TRBV29-1
CSVESSGVYDEQFF
TGCAGCGTTGAATCTAGCGGGGTATACGATGAGCAGTTCTTC
>once|TRBJ1-2|NA|TRBV30
CAWTIRQRGTNYGYTF
TGTGCCTGGACCATCAGGCAAAGGGGGACCAACTATGGCTACACCTTC
>NA|TRBJ1-2|NA|TRBV7-2
CASSLGSLGPYGYTF
TGTGCCAGCAGCTTAGGCTCGTTGGGCCCTTATGGCTACACCTTC
>NA|TRBJ1-4|TRBD1|TRBV6-5
CASRNPGQGNEKLFF
TGTGCCAGCAGGAATCCGGGACAGGGAAATGAAAAACTGTTTTTT
>NA|TRBJ2-5|TRBD1|TRBV6-1
CASSESQGAQETQYF
TGTGCCAGCAGTGAGTCCCAGGGGGCCCAAGAGACCCAGTACTTC